This TCR beta chain was found in a study of regulatory T cells in long-lasting Graves disease. General study findings and limits: Only a small sample size was used, which may have cut accuracy. Lower TCR diversity characterized persistent Graves' patients relative to newly diagnosed patients.

A word on this clonotype: Its antigen is currently unknown.

As for time point: persistent/refractory GD, antithyroid drugs over 5 years with positive TRAb. With RNA extracted from PBMCs as input, the TCR library was made. EDTA tubes held approximately 8.8 milliliters of peripheral blood from each patient. In building TCR beta libraries, iRepertoire HTBI primers were used together with Arm-PCR of CDR3 regions. TCRdb analysed the multiplex PCR reads with MiXCR anew, one entry per CDR3 protein. The data hold 700,000 or so distinct CDR3 sequences, with around 32% observed a single time. The sequencing used peripheral blood mononuclear cells (PBMCs), collected when the disease was refractory, from a patient treated with antithyroid drugs. The source is a female donor with Graves disease.

The chain's CDR3 is CASSPGTPATNEKLFF. The CDR3 DNA follows: TGTGCCAGCTCACCAGGGACACCTGCAACTAATGAAAAACTGTTTTTT. The rearrangement uses TRBV18 and TRBJ1-4, with TRBD1 as a possible D gene (6 bases). The CDR3 runs 16 residues. Trimming left V 2 bases short and J 0 bases short, with 10 bases between. CDR1 is KGHSH, CDR2 LQKENI, per germline.